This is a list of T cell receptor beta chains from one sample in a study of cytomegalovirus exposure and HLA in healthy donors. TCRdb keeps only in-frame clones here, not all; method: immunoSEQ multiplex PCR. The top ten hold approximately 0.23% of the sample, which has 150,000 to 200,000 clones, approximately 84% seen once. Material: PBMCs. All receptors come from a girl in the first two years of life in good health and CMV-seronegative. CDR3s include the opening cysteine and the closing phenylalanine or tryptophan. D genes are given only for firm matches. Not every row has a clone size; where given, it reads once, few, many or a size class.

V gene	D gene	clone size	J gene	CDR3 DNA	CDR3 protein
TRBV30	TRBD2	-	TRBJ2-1	TGTGCCTGGAGTGCCGGGACTAGCAATGAGCAGTTCTTC	CAWSAGTSNEQFF
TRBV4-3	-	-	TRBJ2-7	TGCGCCAGCAGCCAAGAAGGCAGGGAGGACGAGCAGTACTTC	CASSQEGREDEQYF
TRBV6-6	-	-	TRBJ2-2	TGTGCCAGCAGTTTACAGGGAAACGGGGAGCTGTTTTTT	CASSLQGNGELFF
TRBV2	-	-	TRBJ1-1	TGTGCCAGCAGTGAACAGGGGCAAAGCACTGAAGCTTTCTTT	CASSEQGQSTEAFF
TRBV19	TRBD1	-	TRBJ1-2	TGTGCCAGTAGTACCCTAAGCGGACAGGGGACGGGTCGGTATGGCTACACCTTC	CASSTLSGQGTGRYGYTF
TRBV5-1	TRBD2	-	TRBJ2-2	TGCGCCAGCCAGCGTCTAGCGGGAGGGTACACCGGGGAGCTGTTTTTT	CASQRLAGGYTGELFF
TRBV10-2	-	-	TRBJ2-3	TGCGCCAGCACATGGACAACTAGCACAGATACGCAGTATTTT	CASTWTTSTDTQYF
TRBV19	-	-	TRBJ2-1	TGTGCCAGTAGTATCTCTTCTGGAGAGGGTGGGAATGAGCAGTTCTTC	CASSISSGEGGNEQFF
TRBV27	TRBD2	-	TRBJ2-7	TGTGCCAGCAGCCGACCCGGGGAGGGGTCCTACGAGCAGTACTTC	CASSRPGEGSYEQYF
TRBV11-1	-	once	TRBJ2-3	TGTGCCAGGTACAGGGGCACAGATACGCAGTATTTT	CARYRGTDTQYF
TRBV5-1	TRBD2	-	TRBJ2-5	TGCGCCAGCAGGGCGGGAGTGGAAGAGACCCAGTACTTC	CASRAGVEETQYF
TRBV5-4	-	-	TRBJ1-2	TGTGCCAGCGGCCAAACAGGGAGCGGCTATGGCTACACCTTC	CASGQTGSGYGYTF
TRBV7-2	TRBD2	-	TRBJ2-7	TGTGCCAGCAGCTTAGAGCGCCCCCCCCTAGCGGCCCAGTACTTC	CASSLERPPLAAQYF
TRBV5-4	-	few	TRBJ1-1	TGTGCCAGCAGCTTCTGGGGCTTGAACACTGAAGCTTTCTTT	CASSFWGLNTEAFF
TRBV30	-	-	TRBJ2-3	TGTGCCCGGGCTCGGGGAAGGAGCACAGATACGCAGTATTTT	CARARGRSTDTQYF
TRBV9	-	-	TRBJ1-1	TGTGCCAGCAGCGTTAGCAAACAGAACACTGAAGCTTTCTTT	CASSVSKQNTEAFF
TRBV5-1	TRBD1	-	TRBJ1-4	TGCGCCAGCAGCTACGGACAGGGAAGTGAAAAACTGTTTTTT	CASSYGQGSEKLFF
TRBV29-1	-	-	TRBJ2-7	TGCAGCGCCCGAGACTGGACAGATTCCTACGAGCAGTACTTC	CSARDWTDSYEQYF
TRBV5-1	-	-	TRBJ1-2	TGCGCCAGCAGCTGGGGCCTTAACTATGGCTACACCTTC	CASSWGLNYGYTF
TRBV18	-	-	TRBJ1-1	TGTGCCAGCTCACCAAGATCTAGGCCCACTGAAGCTTTCTTT	CASSPRSRPTEAFF
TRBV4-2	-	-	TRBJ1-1	TGTGCCAGCAGCCAAGAGGTGGGGCAAGACACTGAAGCTTTCTTT	CASSQEVGQDTEAFF
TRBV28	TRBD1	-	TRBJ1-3	TGTGCCAGCAGTTCTTCCCGATACAGGTTATCGGACAGGGCCAACACCATATATTTT	CASSSSRYRLSDRANTIYF
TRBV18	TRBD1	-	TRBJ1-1	TGTGCCAGCTCACCACAGGGGGCAGGGGGTCCAAAGGGTGAAGCTTTCTTT	CASSPQGAGGPKGEAFF
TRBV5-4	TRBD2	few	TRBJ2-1	TGTGCCAGCAGCTTGGGGGCTAGCGGGAGGCACAATGAGCAGTTCTTC	CASSLGASGRHNEQFF
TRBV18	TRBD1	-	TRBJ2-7	TGTGCCAGCTCACCGGGACAGGGGTTCGGCGAGCAGTACTTC	CASSPGQGFGEQYF
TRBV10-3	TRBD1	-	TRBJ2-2	TGTGCCATCAGTGAGTCGACGGGACAGGGGATCACCGGGGAGCTGTTTTTT	CAISESTGQGITGELFF
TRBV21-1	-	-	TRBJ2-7	TGTGCCAGCAGCAAGAGGAGGGGAGCCTACGAGCAGTACTTC	CASSKRRGAYEQYF
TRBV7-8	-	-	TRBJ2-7	TGTGCCAGCAGCTTAACAATTCTCGGGGGTAGCTCCTACGAGCAGTACTTC	CASSLTILGGSSYEQYF
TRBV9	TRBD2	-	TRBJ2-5	TGTGCCAGCAGCGTAGGGCCGGGAGGGCAAGAGGAGACCCAGTACTTC	CASSVGPGGQEETQYF
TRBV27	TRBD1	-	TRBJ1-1	TGTGCCAGCCGGCGACAGGGAGTGGCGAACACTGAAGCTTTCTTT	CASRRQGVANTEAFF
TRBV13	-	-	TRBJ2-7	TGTGCCAGCAGCCCGACAGGACCCTTTGGCTCCTACGAGCAGTACTTC	CASSPTGPFGSYEQYF
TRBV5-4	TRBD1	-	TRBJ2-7	TGTGCCAGCAGCTCCCGGGACAGGGGGCTCGAGCAGTACTTC	CASSSRDRGLEQYF